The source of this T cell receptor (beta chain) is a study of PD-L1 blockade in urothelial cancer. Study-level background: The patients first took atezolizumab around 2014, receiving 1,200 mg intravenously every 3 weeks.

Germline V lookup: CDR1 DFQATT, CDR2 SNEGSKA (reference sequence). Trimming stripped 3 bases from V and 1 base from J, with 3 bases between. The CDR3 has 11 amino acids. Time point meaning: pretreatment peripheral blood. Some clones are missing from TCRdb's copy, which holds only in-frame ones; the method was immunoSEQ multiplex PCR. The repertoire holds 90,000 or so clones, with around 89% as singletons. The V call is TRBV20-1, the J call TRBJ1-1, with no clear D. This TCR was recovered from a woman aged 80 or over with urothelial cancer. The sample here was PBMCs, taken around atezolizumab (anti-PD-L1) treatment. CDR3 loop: CSASQNTEAFF. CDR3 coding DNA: TGCAGTGCTAGCCAGAACACTGAAGCTTTCTTT.